These 5 T cell receptor beta chains share one sample of origin, sequenced in a study of blood T cell repertoires in COVID-19. Sequencing used immunoSEQ multiplex PCR; TCRdb keeps in-frame clones, though not all of them. Seen here are about 76,000 clones, more than 90% observed once, and the top ten hold over 8%. Sequenced input: peripheral blood. These receptors were collected from a human donor in a cohort sampled during active COVID-19.

CDR3 protein: CSVEDRQGRETQYF. The CDR3 DNA sequence: TGCAGCGTTGAAGATCGACAGGGGAGGGAGACCCAGTACTTC. The genes are TRBV29-1 and TRBJ2-5, with 8 nucleotides matching TRBD1. Losses at the gene ends were 0 bases for V and 5 bases for J; bases not matched to a gene: 5. CDR3 length: 14 residues. The V gene's germline CDR1 is SQVTM and CDR2 ANQGSEA.

V gene TRBV6-6 combines with J gene TRBJ1-1, with a weak D call TRBD1 (6 bases). V was pared by 7 bases and J by 5 bases, with 11 bases between. The CDR3 contains 12 residues. The germline CDR1 and CDR2 sequences are MNHNY and SVGAGI (reference sequence). CDR3 loop: CASTLRGTEAFF. The DNA of the CDR3 is TGTGCCAGCACCCTAAGGGGGACTGAAGCTTTCTTT.

This chain links TRBV18 with TRBJ2-2; TRBD1 matches at 8 bases. The CDR3 has 15 amino acids. The V gene end was trimmed by 4 bases and the J gene end by 7 bases; junction bases not matched to a gene: 8. The germline gives CDR1 KGHSH, CDR2 LQKENI. CDR3 loop: CASSRTTGAVGELFF. The DNA for the CDR3 is TGTGCCAGCTCACGGACGACAGGGGCGGTCGGGGAGCTGTTTTTT.

In this sample, this clone turned up once. The chain carries TRBV7-9 and TRBJ2-1; 13 nucleotides match TRBD2. Per the germline V gene, CDR1 is SEHNR and CDR2 is FQNEAQ (reference sequence). The CDR3 is 15 residues long. V gave up 5 bases and J gave up 8 bases; unmatched junction bases: 6. CDR3 in amino acids: CASSGTSGRAYEQFF. CDR3 bases: TGTGCCAGCAGCGGAACTAGCGGGAGGGCCTATGAGCAGTTCTTC.

This clone appeared once. The J gene is TRBJ2-7, the V gene TRBV7-2, with a possible D match to TRBD2 (5 bases). V lost 1 base to trimming and J lost 4 bases, with 14 bases between them. The CDR3 has 15 residues. Germline CDR1 is SGHTA and CDR2 is FQGNSA. The CDR3 is CASSLGDSAKYEQYF. CDR3 coding DNA: TGTGCCAGCAGCTTAGGGGATAGCGCGAAATACGAGCAGTACTTC.